Listed below are T cell receptor beta chains from one sample, sequenced in a study of blood T cell repertoires in COVID-19. Method: immunoSEQ multiplex PCR; TCRdb's copy keeps in-frame clones and lacks some. Among around 700,000 clones listed, just under 90% were seen once. Sequenced input: peripheral blood. Receptors were obtained from a woman aged 18 to 35 with acute or convalescent COVID-19. Each CDR3 is given with its conserved first and last residue. The D gene is left open where the match is weak. Some rows mark clone size as missing; the rest say once, few, many or name a class of expanded clone.

d_gene	v_gene	len	abundance	j_gene	CDR3aa	CDR3nt
NA	TRBV24-1	13	NA	TRBJ1-2	CATSRGSNYGYTF	TGTGCCACCAGTAGGGGCAGTAACTATGGCTACACCTTC
TRBD1	TRBV7-9	15	NA	TRBJ2-7	CASSPGTGGPYEQYF	TGTGCCAGCAGCCCTGGGACAGGAGGCCCCTACGAGCAGTACTTC
NA	TRBV11-1	12	NA	TRBJ1-2	CASSLDREGYTF	TGTGCCAGCAGCCTCGATCGGGAAGGCTACACCTTC
NA	TRBV2	15	many	TRBJ1-4	CASSENRGFNEKLFF	TGTGCCAGCAGTGAAAACCGGGGTTTTAATGAAAAACTGTTTTTT
TRBD2	TRBV7-9	15	few	TRBJ2-2	CASSKQTSWVGELFF	TGTGCCAGCAGCAAACAGACTAGCTGGGTCGGGGAGCTGTTTTTT
NA	TRBV2	13	once	TRBJ1-5	CASSDGRVQPQHF	TGTGCCAGCAGTGATGGCAGGGTCCAGCCCCAGCATTTT
TRBD1	TRBV30	17	once	TRBJ1-5	CAWRPGQGVVSNQPQHF	TGTGCCTGGAGACCGGGACAGGGGGTAGTTAGCAATCAGCCCCAGCATTTT
TRBD1	TRBV6-1	14	NA	TRBJ1-5	CASSDRGLSQPQHF	TGTGCCAGCAGTGACAGGGGGCTGAGTCAGCCCCAGCATTTT
TRBD1	TRBV3-1/TRBV3-2	14	few	TRBJ1-1	CASSPHRGLTEAFF	TGTGCCAGCAGCCCCCACAGGGGGTTGACTGAAGCTTTCTTT
TRBD1	TRBV24-1	17	once	TRBJ1-2	CATSASDRVSPYYGYTF	TGTGCCACCAGTGCTTCCGACAGGGTGAGCCCTTACTATGGCTACACCTTC
TRBD1	TRBV3-1/TRBV3-2	16	NA	TRBJ1-4	CASSHHPGQGNEKLFF	TGTGCCAGCAGCCATCATCCGGGACAGGGTAATGAAAAACTGTTTTTT
NA	TRBV7-8	14	NA	TRBJ1-2	CASSLNAADYGYTF	TGTGCCAGCAGCTTAAATGCGGCGGACTATGGCTACACCTTC
NA	TRBV7-2	14	few	TRBJ1-3	CASSFGGLGNTIYF	TGTGCCAGCAGCTTTGGGGGCCTAGGGAACACCATATATTTT
NA	TRBV7-3	12	NA	TRBJ2-3	CASSFGKDTQYF	TGTGCCAGCAGCTTTGGCAAAGATACGCAGTATTTT
TRBD1	TRBV12-5	16	NA	TRBJ1-6	CASGPAGGKINSPLHF	TGTGCTAGTGGACCCGCAGGGGGCAAAATTAATTCACCCCTCCACTTT
NA	TRBV5-1	16	NA	TRBJ2-2	CASSVQSTGITGELFF	TGCGCCAGCAGCGTACAGAGCACAGGGATCACCGGGGAGCTGTTTTTT
NA	TRBV6-5	15	NA	TRBJ1-5	CASRRTDNSNQPQHF	TGTGCCAGCAGAAGGACAGACAATAGCAATCAGCCCCAGCATTTT
NA	TRBV6-5	14	NA	TRBJ1-2	CASSSGHWDYGYTF	TGTGCCAGCAGTTCAGGACACTGGGACTATGGCTACACCTTC
NA	TRBV11-2	11	once	TRBJ2-2	CASSLAGELFF	TGTGCCAGCAGCTTAGCAGGGGAGCTGTTTTTT
NA	TRBV6-4	17	NA	TRBJ1-4	CASSDPEYRAVSEKLFF	TGTGCCAGCAGTGACCCGGAGTACAGGGCAGTATCAGAAAAACTGTTTTTT
NA	TRBV11-3	15	few	TRBJ2-7	CASSLAAGGHYEQYF	TGTGCCAGCAGCTTAGCTGCCGGGGGGCACTACGAGCAGTACTTC
NA	TRBV18	15	NA	TRBJ2-3	CASSPTGKSTDTQYF	TGTGCCAGCTCACCTACAGGGAAATCCACAGATACGCAGTATTTT
TRBD2	TRBV6-2/TRBV6-3	18	NA	TRBJ2-3	CASSYPSSGGVATDTQYF	TGTGCCAGCAGTTACCCGTCTAGCGGGGGGGTGGCGACAGATACGCAGTATTTT
TRBD1	TRBV6-1	16	NA	TRBJ1-5	CASSDGRGLSNQPQHF	TGTGCCAGCAGTGACGGCAGGGGGCTGAGCAATCAGCCCCAGCATTTT
TRBD1	TRBV6-5	15	NA	TRBJ1-2	CASSRGTEANYGYTF	TGTGCCAGCAGCCGAGGGACAGAAGCTAACTATGGCTACACCTTC
NA	TRBV4-1	17	NA	TRBJ1-2	CASSQGAGFQDSYGYTF	TGCGCCAGCAGCCAAGGCGCAGGATTCCAAGACAGCTATGGCTACACCTTC
TRBD1	TRBV6-5	15	NA	TRBJ1-6	CASRPGQVNNSPLHF	TGTGCCAGCAGGCCTGGACAGGTTAATAATTCACCCCTCCACTTT
TRBD1	TRBV6-5	15	NA	TRBJ2-2	CASYSGTGVTGELFF	TGTGCCAGTTACTCCGGGACAGGCGTCACCGGGGAGCTGTTTTTT
TRBD1	TRBV5-5	15	NA	TRBJ1-2	CASSPGQGWNYGYTF	TGTGCCAGCAGCCCAGGACAGGGATGGAACTATGGCTACACCTTC
TRBD1	TRBV19	15	NA	TRBJ2-5	CASSLPGGPQETQYF	TGTGCCAGTAGTCTCCCAGGGGGCCCCCAAGAGACCCAGTACTTC
NA	TRBV6-1	16	NA	TRBJ1-3	CASSEALGVGGNTIYF	TGTGCCAGCAGTGAAGCGCTAGGGGTAGGCGGAAACACCATATATTTT
TRBD2	TRBV10-3	15	NA	TRBJ2-7	CAIRTSGATAYEQYF	TGTGCCATCAGAACTAGCGGGGCTACAGCGTACGAGCAGTACTTC
NA	TRBV3-1/TRBV3-2	16	NA	TRBJ2-2	CASSQDEEKEAGELFF	TGTGCCAGCAGCCAAGACGAGGAGAAGGAGGCCGGGGAGCTGTTTTTT
TRBD1	TRBV7-9	15	NA	TRBJ1-1	CASSHTDRGKTEAFF	TGTGCCAGCAGCCACACGGACAGGGGTAAAACTGAAGCTTTCTTT
TRBD1	TRBV7-6	14	NA	TRBJ1-1	CASSPQGAETEAFF	TGTGCCAGCAGTCCACAGGGGGCAGAAACTGAAGCTTTCTTT
NA	TRBV29-1	16	NA	TRBJ2-1	CSVVSRSSSSYNEQFF	TGCAGCGTTGTAAGTCGGAGTAGTAGCTCCTACAATGAGCAGTTCTTC
NA	TRBV24-1	14	NA	TRBJ1-2	CATSDPREGGGYTF	TGTGCCACCAGTGACCCTAGGGAGGGCGGTGGCTACACCTTC